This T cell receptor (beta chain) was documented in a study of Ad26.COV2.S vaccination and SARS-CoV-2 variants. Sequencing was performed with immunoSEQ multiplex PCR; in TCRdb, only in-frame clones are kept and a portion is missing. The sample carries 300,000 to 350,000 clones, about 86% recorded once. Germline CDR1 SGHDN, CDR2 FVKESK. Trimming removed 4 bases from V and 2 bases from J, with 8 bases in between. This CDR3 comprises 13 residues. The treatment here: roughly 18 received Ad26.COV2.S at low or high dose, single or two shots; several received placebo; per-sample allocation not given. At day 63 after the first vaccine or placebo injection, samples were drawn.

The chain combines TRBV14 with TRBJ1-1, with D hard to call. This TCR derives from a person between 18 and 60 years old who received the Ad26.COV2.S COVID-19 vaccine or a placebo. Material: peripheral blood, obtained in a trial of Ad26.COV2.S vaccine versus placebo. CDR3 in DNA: TGTGCCAGCAGCCCACAGTTCAACACTGAAGCTTTCTTT. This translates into CASSPQFNTEAFF.